This TCR beta chain was identified during a study of blood T cell repertoires in COVID-19. CDR1 DFQATT and CDR2 SNEGSKA come from the germline V gene (reference sequence). The CDR3 length is 11 residues. Trimming removed 3 bases at V and 6 bases at J, with 9 bases between. Original processing methods: How many nucleated cells were present was estimated from reference gene primer amplification. Assay: immunoSEQ multiplex PCR; the TCRdb copy retains only in-frame clones and omits some. That table furnishes V, J and clone size, whereas the DNA furnished D and trimming. The top ten clones hold roughly a quarter of a sample with some 95,000 clones, 70% to 80% of them seen once.

The sample taken for sequencing was peripheral blood. The chain carries TRBV20-1 and TRBJ2-7; D perhaps matches TRBD2 (6 bases). The receptor was derived from a man between 65 and 79 years old with acute or convalescent COVID-19. CDR3 bases: TGCAGTGCTAGTACGGGGGTCGAGCAGTACTTC. This encodes CSASTGVEQYF.